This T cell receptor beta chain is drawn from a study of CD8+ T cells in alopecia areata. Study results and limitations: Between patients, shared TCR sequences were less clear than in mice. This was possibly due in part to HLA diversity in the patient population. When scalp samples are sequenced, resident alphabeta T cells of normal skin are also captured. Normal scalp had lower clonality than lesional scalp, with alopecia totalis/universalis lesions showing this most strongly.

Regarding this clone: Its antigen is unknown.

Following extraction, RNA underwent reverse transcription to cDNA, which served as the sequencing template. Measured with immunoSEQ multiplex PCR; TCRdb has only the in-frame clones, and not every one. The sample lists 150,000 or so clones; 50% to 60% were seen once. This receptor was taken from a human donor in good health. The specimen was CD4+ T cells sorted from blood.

For the CDR3, the DNA is TGTGCCACCAGCAGAGCCCTCGGACAGAGGAGCGGAATCGGGTACAATGAGCAGTTCTTC. Residues: CATSRALGQRSGIGYNEQFF. The chain links TRBV15 to TRBJ2-1; TRBD1 might be the D (6 bases). This CDR3 has 20 residues. CDR1 and CDR2 from the germline V gene are LNHNV and YYDKDF (reference sequence). Trimming took 1 base from V and 4 from J, leaving 26 bases between them.